This T cell receptor beta chain was identified in a study of cytomegalovirus exposure and HLA in healthy donors. The ends lost 5 bases at V and 8 bases at J; junction bases unmatched: 10. Germline V gene sequence: CDR1 SGHTA, CDR2 FQGNSA. This CDR3 has 14 amino acids. 60 Vbeta and 13 Jbeta primers were used in PCR. Repertoires were generated with immunoSEQ multiplex PCR, while TCRdb's copy carries only in-frame clones and drops some. The profile shows about 110,000 clones, about 60% of them singletons. Source material: PBMCs. The chain recombines TRBV7-2 with TRBJ1-2; 8 bases line up with TRBD1. The source is a woman aged 30 to 39 in good health and CMV-seronegative. CDR3 protein: CASSPRQGTEGYTF. The CDR3 nucleotides read TGTGCCAGCAGCCCCAGACAGGGGACGGAAGGCTACACCTTC.